Sequencing of this T cell receptor beta chain was carried out in a study of blood T cells in healthy people across ages. Study-level results: Estimated diversity that came from one million T cells was considered an underestimate. The study lacked donor CMV status, which possibly confounded expanded clonotype changes. Versus aged donors, long-lived donors had higher diversity and more naive CD4+ cells.

At least 5.5 micrograms of total RNA were extracted per sample. As to this clonotype: What it binds is not known. One base away lies a much larger clone, so this may be a sequencing read error.

The CDR3 contains 14 residues. Trimming removed 7 bases from V and 0 bases from J, with 13 bases in between. Germline V lookup: CDR1 MNHNY, CDR2 SVGAGI (reference sequence). Through a sample-barcoded 5' primer and a J-beta primer mix, a second PCR was run for roughly 7 to 12 cycles. TCRdb reprocessed the 5' RACE reads with MiXCR, giving one entry per CDR3 protein. This sample has hundreds of thousands of distinct CDR3 sequences, with 40% to 50% found just once. The source of this sequence is a man aged 60-69 years in good health. This sequence joins TRBV6-6 and TRBJ2-7, with a weak D call TRBD1 (6 bases). The sequenced sample consisted of blood. CDR3 bases: TGTGCCAGCAAGGGACAAGGCACCTCCTACGAGCAGTACTTC. It encodes CASKGQGTSYEQYF.